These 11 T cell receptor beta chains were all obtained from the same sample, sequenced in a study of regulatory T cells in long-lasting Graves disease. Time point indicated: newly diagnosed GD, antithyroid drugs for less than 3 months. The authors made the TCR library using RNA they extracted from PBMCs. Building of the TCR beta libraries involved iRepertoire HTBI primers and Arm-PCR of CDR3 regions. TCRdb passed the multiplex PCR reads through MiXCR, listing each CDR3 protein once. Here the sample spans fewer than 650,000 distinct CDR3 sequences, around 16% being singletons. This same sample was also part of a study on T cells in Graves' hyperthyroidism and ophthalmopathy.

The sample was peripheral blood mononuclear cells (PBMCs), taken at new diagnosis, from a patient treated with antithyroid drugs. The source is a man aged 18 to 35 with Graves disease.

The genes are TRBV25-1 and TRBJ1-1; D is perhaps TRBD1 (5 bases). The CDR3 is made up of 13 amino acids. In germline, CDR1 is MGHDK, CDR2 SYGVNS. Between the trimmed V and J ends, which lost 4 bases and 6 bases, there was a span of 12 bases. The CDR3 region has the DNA TGTGCCAGCAGTGCATCGGGGGTTGCTGAAGCTTTCTTT. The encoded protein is CASSASGVAEAFF.

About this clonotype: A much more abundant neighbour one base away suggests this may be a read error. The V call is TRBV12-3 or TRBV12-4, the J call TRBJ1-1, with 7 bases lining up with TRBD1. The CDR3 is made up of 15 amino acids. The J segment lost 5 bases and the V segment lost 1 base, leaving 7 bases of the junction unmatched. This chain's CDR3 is CASSLGFYRGTEAFF. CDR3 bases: TGTGCCAGCAGTTTAGGGTTCTACAGGGGTACTGAAGCTTTCTTT.

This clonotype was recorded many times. In DNA form, the CDR3 reads TGCAGACGGCAGAGGGAGACCCAGTACTTC. It codes for CRRQRETQYF. The chain combines TRBV29-1 with TRBJ2-5; D is uncertain. The CDR3 is 10 residues long. Per the germline V gene, CDR1 is SQVTM and CDR2 is ANQGSEA.

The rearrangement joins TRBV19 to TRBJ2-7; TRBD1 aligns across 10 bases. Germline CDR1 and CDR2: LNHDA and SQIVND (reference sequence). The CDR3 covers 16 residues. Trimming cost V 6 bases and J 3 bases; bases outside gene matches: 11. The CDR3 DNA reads TGTGCCAGTAGATCTTTAGTCGGGACAGGGGTCTACGAGCAGTACTTC. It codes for CASRSLVGTGVYEQYF.

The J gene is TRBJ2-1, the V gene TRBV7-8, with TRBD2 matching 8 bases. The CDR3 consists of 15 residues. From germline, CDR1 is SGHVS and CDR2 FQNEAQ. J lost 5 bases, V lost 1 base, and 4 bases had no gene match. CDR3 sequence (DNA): TGTGCCAGCAGCTTAGAGTCGGGAGGGGACAATGAGCAGTTCTTC. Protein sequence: CASSLESGGDNEQFF.

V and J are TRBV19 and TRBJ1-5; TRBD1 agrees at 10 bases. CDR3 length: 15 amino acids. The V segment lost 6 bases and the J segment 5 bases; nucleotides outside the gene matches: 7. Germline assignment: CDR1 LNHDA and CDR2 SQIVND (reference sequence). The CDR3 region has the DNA TGTGCCAGTAGCGAAGGACAGGGGGTCCATCAGCCCCAGCATTTT. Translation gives CASSEGQGVHQPQHF. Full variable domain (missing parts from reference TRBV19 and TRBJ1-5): DGGITQSPKYLFRKEGQNVTLSCEQNLNHDAMYWYRQDPGQGLRLIYYSQIVNDFQKGDIAEGYSVSREKKESFPLTVTSAQKNPTAFYLCASSEGQGVHQPQHFGDGTRLSIL.

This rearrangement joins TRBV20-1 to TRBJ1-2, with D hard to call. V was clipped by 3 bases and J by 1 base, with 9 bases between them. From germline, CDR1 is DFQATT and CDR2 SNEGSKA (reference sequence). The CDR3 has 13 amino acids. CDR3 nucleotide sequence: TGCAGTGCTAGGCCGGCAAGTAACTATGGCTACACCTTC. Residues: CSARPASNYGYTF.

CDR3 bases: TGCGCCAGCAGCCCTGGGACTGGGCGGAACAATGAGCAGTTCTTC. Translation: CASSPGTGRNNEQFF. The J gene is TRBJ2-1, the V gene TRBV4-1; maybe TRBD2 (6 bases). This CDR3 region has 15 residues. V shed 4 bases and J shed 5 bases, with 15 bases lying between them. In germline, CDR1 is MGHRA, CDR2 YSYEKL.

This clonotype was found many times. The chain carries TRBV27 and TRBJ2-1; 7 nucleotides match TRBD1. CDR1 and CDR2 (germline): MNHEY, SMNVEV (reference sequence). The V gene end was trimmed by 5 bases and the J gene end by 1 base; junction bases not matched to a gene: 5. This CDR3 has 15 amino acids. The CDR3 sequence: CASSITGVSYNEQFF. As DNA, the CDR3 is TGTGCCAGCAGTATCACAGGGGTGTCCTACAATGAGCAGTTCTTC.

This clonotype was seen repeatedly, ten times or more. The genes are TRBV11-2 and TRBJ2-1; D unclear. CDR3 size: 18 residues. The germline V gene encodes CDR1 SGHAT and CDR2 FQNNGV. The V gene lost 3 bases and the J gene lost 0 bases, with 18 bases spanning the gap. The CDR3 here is CASSLGYGRTSSYNEQFF. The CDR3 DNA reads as TGTGCCAGCAGCTTGGGCTATGGGCGGACGAGCTCCTACAATGAGCAGTTCTTC.

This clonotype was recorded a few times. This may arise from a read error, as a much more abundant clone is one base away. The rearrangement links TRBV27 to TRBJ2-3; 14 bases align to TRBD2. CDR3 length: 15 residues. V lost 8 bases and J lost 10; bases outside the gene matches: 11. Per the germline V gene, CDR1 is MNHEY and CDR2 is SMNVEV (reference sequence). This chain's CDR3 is CASGPPTSGRDAQYF. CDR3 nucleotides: TGTGCCAGCGGGCCCCCGACTAGCGGGAGGGATGCGCAGTATTTT.